This T cell receptor (beta chain) was retrieved from a study of identical twins. Trimming removed 0 bases at V and 5 bases at J, with 16 bases between. CDR1 and CDR2 (germline): MGHRA, YSYEKL. The CDR3 loop spans 16 amino acids. This clonotype was seen a few times. The cDNA had a unique molecular identifier and a template-switch universal primer site. Using its own MiXCR run on the 5' RACE reads, TCRdb lists one record per CDR3 protein. The profile covers about 100,000 distinct CDR3 sequences, with roughly 6% appearing a single time and 12% taken by the ten largest. Specimen: memory T cells sorted from blood. This clonotype originated in a woman aged 50 to 65 in good health. The chain uses TRBV4-1 and TRBJ2-5; weak D call: TRBD1 (5 bases). Here the CDR3 DNA reads TGCGCCAGCAGCCAAGATTGGGGCCTACGCCGGGAGACCCAGTACTTC. It codes for CASSQDWGLRRETQYF.